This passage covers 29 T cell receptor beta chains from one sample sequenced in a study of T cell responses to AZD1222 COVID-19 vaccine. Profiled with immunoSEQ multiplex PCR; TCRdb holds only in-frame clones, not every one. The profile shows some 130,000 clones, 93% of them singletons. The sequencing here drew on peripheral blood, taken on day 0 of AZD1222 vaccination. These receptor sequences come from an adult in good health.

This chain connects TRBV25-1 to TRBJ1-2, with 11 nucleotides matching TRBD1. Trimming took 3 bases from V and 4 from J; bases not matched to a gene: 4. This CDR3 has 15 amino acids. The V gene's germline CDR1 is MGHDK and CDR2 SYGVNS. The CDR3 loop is CASSERTGGSYGYTF. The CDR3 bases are TGTGCCAGCAGTGAGAGGACAGGGGGCAGCTATGGCTACACCTTC.

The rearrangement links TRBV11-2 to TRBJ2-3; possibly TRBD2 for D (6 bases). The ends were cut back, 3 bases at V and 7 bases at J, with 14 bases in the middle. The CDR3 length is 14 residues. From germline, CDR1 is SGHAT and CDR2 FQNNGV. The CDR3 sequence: CASSLVGLINTQYF. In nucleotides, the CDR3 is TGTGCCAGCAGCTTGGTAGGACTAATTAATACGCAGTATTTT.

Here the CDR3 reads CASSPERGRWGYTF. DNA of the CDR3: TGTGCCAGCAGCCCCGAAAGGGGGCGTTGGGGCTACACCTTC. The V and J genes are TRBV6-1 and TRBJ1-2, with 7 bases matching TRBD1. The CDR3 loop spans 14 amino acids. Germline V gene lookup returns CDR1 MNHNS and CDR2 SASEGT. J gave up 8 bases and V 6 bases, and 12 bases lay outside the gene matches.

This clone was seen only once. The CDR3 coding sequence is TGTGCCTGGAGAATAGGGGCTGGAAACACCATATATTTT. Translating it yields CAWRIGAGNTIYF. V usage is TRBV30 and J usage is TRBJ1-3; TRBD1 might be the D (5 bases). Deletions cut 3 bases from V and 2 bases from J, with 8 bases between. Germline V gene lookup returns CDR1 GTSNPN and CDR2 SVGIG (reference sequence). The CDR3 extends over 13 amino acids. Variable domain in full (rest from reference TRBV30 and TRBJ1-3): SQTIHQWPATLVQPVGSPLSLECTVEGTSNPNLYWYRQAAGRGLQLLFYSVGIGQISSEVPQNLSASRPQDRQFILSSKKLLLSDSGFYLCAWRIGAGNTIYFGEGSWLTVV.

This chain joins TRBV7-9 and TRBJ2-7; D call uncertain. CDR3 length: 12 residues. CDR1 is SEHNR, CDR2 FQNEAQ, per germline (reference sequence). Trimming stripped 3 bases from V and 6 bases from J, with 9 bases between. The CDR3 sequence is CASSFRALEQYF. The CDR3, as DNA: TGTGCCAGCAGCTTTCGAGCACTCGAGCAGTACTTC.

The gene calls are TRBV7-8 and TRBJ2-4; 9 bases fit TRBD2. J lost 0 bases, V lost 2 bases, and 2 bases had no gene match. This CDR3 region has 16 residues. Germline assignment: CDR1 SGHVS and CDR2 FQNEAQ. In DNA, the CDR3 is TGTGCCAGCAGCTTACTAGCGGGGCTAGCCAAAAACATTCAGTACTTC. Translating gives CASSLLAGLAKNIQYF.

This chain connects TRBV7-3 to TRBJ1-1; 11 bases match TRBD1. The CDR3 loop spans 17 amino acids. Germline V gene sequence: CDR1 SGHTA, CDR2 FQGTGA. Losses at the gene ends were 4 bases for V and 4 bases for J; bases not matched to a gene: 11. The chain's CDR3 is CASSSFRDRGDRTEAFF. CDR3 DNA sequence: TGTGCCAGCAGCTCATTCCGGGACAGGGGGGATCGCACTGAAGCTTTCTTT. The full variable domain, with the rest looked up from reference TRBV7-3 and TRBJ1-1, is GAGVSQTPSNKVTEKGKYVELRCDPISGHTALYWYRQSLGQGPEFLIYFQGTGAADDSGLPNDRFFAVRPEGSVSTLKIQRTERGDSAVYLCASSSFRDRGDRTEAFFGQGTRLTVV.

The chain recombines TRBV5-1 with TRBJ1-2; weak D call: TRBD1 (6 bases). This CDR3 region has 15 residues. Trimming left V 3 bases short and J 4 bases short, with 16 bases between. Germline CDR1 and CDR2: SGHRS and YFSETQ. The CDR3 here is CASSWGPQGGYGYTF. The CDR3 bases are TGCGCCAGCAGCTGGGGCCCACAGGGCGGCTATGGCTACACCTTC.

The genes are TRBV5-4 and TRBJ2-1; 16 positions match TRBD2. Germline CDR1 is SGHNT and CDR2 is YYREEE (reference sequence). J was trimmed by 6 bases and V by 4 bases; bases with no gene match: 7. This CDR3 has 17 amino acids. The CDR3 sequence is CASSPGLAGGIRNEQFF. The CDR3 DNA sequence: TGTGCCAGCAGCCCGGGACTAGCGGGAGGGATTCGCAATGAGCAGTTCTTC. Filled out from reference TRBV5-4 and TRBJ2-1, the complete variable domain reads ETGVTQSPTHLIKTRGQQVTLRCSSQSGHNTVSWYQQALGQGPQFIFQYYREEENGRGNFPPRFSGLQFPNYSSELNVNALELDDSALYLCASSPGLAGGIRNEQFFGPGTRLTVL.

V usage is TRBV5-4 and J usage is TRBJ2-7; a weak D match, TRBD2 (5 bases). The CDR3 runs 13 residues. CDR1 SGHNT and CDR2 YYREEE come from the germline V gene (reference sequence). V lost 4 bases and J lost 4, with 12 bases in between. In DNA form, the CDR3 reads TGTGCCAGCAGCCCAGGACTCCTTTACGAGCAGTACTTC. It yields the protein CASSPGLLYEQYF.

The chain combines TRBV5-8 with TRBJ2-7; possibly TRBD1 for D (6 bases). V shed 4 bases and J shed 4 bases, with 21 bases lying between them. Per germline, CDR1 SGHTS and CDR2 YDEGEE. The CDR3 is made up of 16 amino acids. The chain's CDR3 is CASSIGSGTFPYEQYF. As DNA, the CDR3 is TGTGCCAGCAGCATAGGATCCGGGACATTCCCGTACGAGCAGTACTTC.

The CDR3 bases are TGTGCCAGTAGTTCACCTCTCTATGGCTACACCTTC. It is translated as CASSSPLYGYTF. The chain employs TRBV19 and TRBJ1-2; D is unclear. Trimming took off 5 bases at V and 4 bases at J, with 8 bases between the two ends. Germline values: CDR1 LNHDA, CDR2 SQIVND (reference sequence). This CDR3 is 12 amino acids long.

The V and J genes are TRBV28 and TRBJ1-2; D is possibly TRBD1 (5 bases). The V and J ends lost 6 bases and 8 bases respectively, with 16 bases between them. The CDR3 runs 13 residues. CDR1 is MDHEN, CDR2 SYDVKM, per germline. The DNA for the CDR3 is TGTGCCAGCAGAGTAGACAGCCCGGGCGGCTACACCTTC. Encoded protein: CASRVDSPGGYTF.

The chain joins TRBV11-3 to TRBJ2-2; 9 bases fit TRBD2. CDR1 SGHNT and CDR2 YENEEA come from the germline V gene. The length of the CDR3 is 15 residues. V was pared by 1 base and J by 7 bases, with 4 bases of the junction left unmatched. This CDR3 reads CASSLGLAEGGELFF. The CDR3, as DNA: TGTGCCAGCAGCTTAGGACTAGCGGAAGGCGGGGAGCTGTTTTTT.

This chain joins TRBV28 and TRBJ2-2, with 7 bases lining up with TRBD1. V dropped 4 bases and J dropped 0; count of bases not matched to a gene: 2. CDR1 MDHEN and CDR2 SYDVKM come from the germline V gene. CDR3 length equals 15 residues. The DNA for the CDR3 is TGTGCCAGCAGTTCAGGGGGTACGAACACCGGGGAGCTGTTTTTT. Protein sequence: CASSSGGTNTGELFF.

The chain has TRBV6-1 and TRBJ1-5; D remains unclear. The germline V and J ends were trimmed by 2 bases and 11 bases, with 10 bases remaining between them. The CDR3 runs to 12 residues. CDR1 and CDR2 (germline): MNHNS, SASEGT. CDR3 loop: CASSEHKTTQHF. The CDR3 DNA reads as TGTGCCAGCAGTGAACATAAGACGACCCAGCATTTT.

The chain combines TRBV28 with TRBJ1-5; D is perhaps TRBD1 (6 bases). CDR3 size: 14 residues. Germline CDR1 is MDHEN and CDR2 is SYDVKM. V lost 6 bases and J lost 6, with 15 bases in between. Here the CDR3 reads CASSLQGAGQPQHF. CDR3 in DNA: TGTGCCAGCAGCCTACAGGGAGCTGGTCAGCCCCAGCATTTT.

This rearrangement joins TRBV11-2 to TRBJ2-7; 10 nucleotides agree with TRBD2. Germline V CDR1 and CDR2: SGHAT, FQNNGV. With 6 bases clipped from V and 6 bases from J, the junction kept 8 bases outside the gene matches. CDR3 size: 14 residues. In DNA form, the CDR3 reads TGTGCCAGCAGGCGAGCGGGAGGGGTACGCGAGCAGTACTTC. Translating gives CASRRAGGVREQYF. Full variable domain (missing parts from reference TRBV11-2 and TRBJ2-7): EAGVAQSPRYKIIEKRQSVAFWCNPISGHATLYWYQQILGQGPKLLIQFQNNGVVDDSQLPKDRFSAERLKGVDSTLKIQPAKLEDSAVYLCASRRAGGVREQYFGPGTRLTVT.

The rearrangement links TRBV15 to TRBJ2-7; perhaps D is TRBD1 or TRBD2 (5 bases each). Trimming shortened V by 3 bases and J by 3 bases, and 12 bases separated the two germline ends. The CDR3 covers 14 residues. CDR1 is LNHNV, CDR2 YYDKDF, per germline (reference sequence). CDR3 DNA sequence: TGTGCCACCAGCAGGGACTTGGGGGACTACGAGCAGTACTTC. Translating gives CATSRDLGDYEQYF. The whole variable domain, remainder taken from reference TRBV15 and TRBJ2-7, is DAMVIQNPRYQVTQFGKPVTLSCSQTLNHNVMYWYQQKSSQAPKLLFHYYDKDFNNEADTPDNFQSRRPNTSFCFLDIRSPGLGDTAMYLCATSRDLGDYEQYFGPGTRLTVT.

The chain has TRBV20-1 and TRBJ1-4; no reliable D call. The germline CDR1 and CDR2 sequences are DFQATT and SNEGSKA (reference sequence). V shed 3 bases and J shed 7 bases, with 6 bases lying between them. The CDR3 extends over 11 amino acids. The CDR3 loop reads CSASFGEKLFF. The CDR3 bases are TGCAGTGCTAGTTTCGGTGAAAAACTGTTTTTT.

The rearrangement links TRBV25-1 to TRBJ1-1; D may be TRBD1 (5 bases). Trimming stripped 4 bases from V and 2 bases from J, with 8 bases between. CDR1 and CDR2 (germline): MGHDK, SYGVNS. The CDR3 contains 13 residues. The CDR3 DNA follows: TGTGCCAGCAGTGTTCAGGGAAACACTGAAGCTTTCTTT. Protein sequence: CASSVQGNTEAFF.

The CDR3 sequence is CASSFRGQNIQYF. CDR3 DNA sequence: TGTGCCAGCAGTTTTAGGGGGCAAAACATTCAGTACTTC. The rearrangement uses TRBV28 and TRBJ2-4; 7 bases are a match to TRBD1. Unmatched junction bases numbered 1, after V lost 3 bases and J lost 5 bases. Germline assignment: CDR1 MDHEN and CDR2 SYDVKM. The CDR3 contains 13 residues. Looking up the rest from reference TRBV28 and TRBJ2-4 gives the full variable domain: DVKVTQSSRYLVKRTGEKVFLECVQDMDHENMFWYRQDPGLGLRLIYFSYDVKMKEKGDIPEGYSVSREKKERFSLILESASTNQTSMYLCASSFRGQNIQYFGAGTRLSVL.

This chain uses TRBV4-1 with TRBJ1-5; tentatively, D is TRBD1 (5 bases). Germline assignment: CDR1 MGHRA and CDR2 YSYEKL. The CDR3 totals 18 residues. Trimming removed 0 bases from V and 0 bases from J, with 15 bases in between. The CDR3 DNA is TGCGCCAGCAGCCAAGATTACGTTCGGGGGTATAGCAATCAGCCCCAGCATTTT. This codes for CASSQDYVRGYSNQPQHF.

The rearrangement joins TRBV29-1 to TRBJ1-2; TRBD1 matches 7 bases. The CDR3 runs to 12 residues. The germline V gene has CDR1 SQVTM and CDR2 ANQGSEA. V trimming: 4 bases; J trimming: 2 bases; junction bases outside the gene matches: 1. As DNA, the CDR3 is TGCAGCGTTGGGGACAGCAACTATGGCTACACCTTC. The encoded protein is CSVGDSNYGYTF.

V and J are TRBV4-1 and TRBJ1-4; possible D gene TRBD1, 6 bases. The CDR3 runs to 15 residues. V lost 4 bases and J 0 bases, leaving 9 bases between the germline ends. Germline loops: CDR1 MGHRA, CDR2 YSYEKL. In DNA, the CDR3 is TGCGCCAGCAGCCTTCGGACAGCAACTAATGAAAAACTGTTTTTT. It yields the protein CASSLRTATNEKLFF.

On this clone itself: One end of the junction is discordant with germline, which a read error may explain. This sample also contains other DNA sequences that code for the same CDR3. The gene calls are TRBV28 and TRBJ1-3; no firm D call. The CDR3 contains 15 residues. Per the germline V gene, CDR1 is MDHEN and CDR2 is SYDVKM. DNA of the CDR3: TGTGCCAGCAGGAAGGGCGGACGCTCTGGAAATACCATATATTTT. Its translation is CASRKGGRSGNTIYF.

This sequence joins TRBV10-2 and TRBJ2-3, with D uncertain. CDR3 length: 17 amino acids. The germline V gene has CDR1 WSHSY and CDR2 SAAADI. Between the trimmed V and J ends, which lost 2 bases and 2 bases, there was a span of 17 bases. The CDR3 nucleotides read TGCGCCAGCAGTGAGCCCTCGTCGTTGCGGCACACAGATACGCAGTATTTT. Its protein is CASSEPSSLRHTDTQYF.

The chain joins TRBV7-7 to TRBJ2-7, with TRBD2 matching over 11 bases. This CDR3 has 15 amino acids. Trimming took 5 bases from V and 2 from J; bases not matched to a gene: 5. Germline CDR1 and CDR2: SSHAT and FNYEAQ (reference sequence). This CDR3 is CASSPLAGVPYEQYF. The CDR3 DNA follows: TGTGCCAGCAGCCCACTAGCGGGAGTTCCCTACGAGCAGTACTTC.

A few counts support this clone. CDR3 bases: TGTGCCAGCAGTCTCTCCGGGAAGGACACTGAAGCTTTCTTT. It translates to CASSLSGKDTEAFF. The chain combines TRBV7-9 with TRBJ1-1; no definite D call. Germline CDR1 SEHNR, CDR2 FQNEAQ (reference sequence). The CDR3 has 14 residues. Deletions cut 6 bases from V and 3 bases from J, with 14 bases between.